The present T cell receptor beta chain was sequenced within a study of shared clonotypes between healthy human individuals. The study's findings and limits: Non-shared clonotypes had lower generation probabilities than those shared by all four donors. On the whole, naive subsets had larger estimated richness than memory subsets had. Sampling used blood alone; tissue repertoires probably differ.

Trimming shortened V by 3 bases and J by 4 bases, and 9 bases separated the two germline ends. This CDR3 contains 13 residues. From germline, CDR1 is KGHSH and CDR2 LQKENI. CD45RO negativity and positive selection for CCR7 defined naive CD8 cells, a population that excluded terminally differentiated effector memory CD45RA+ cells. The donor cohort consisted entirely of Caucasian adults residing in Nashville, Tennessee. The protocol was immunoSEQ multiplex PCR, while the TCRdb copy is restricted to in-frame clones and leaves out a portion. Here the sample spans 2 million or so clones, about 95% being singletons. With regard to this clone: What it binds is unknown.

Material for sequencing was naive CD8+ T cells sorted from blood. This sequence originates from a man between 18 and 35 years old in good health. This chain joins TRBV18 and TRBJ1-1, with no clear D. DNA of the CDR3: TGTGCCAGCTCACCTGGCAGAACCACTGAAGCTTTCTTT. This codes for CASSPGRTTEAFF.